The next 4 T cell receptor beta chains were all read from a single sample in a study of blood T cells in healthy people across ages. PCR was performed a second time for about 6 to 12 cycles using a sample-barcoded 5' primer and a J-beta primer mix. TCRdb processed the 5' RACE reads anew with MiXCR; each CDR3 protein has one entry. The repertoire holds some 920,000 distinct CDR3 sequences, with roughly 51% as singletons. Sequenced: blood. The receptors here all came from a woman in her sixties in good health.

The V gene is TRBV7-9, the J gene TRBJ1-6, with TRBD1 as a possible D gene (5 bases). V was shortened by 6 bases and J by 0 bases, with 9 bases between the two germline ends. The CDR3 is 15 amino acids. Germline CDR1 SEHNR, CDR2 FQNEAQ (reference sequence). CDR3 sequence (DNA): TGTGCCAGCAGGTGGGGGAGCTCCTATAATTCACCCCTCCACTTT. Translated: CASRWGSSYNSPLHF.

Turning to this clonotype: The junction departs from germline at one end; a sequencing error may be responsible. This chain links TRBV4-2 with TRBJ1-1; D remains ambiguous. Germline values: CDR1 LGHNA, CDR2 YNFKEQ. The CDR3 sequence is 15 residues long. CDR3 coding DNA: TGTGCCAGCAGCCGTTTGGGTACGGCGAGATCTGAGGCTTTCTTT. Encoded protein: CASSRLGTARSEAFF.

This clonotype has a handful of counts. Sequence at one end of the junction differs from germline and may be a read error. The V gene is TRBV28, the J gene TRBJ2-5; D tentatively reads TRBD1 or TRBD2 (5 bases each). The V gene's germline CDR1 is MDHEN and CDR2 SYDVKM. The CDR3 spans 13 residues. The DNA of the CDR3 is TGTGCCAGCAGCGAGGGGAGCCAAAAGACCCAGTACTTC. This encodes CASSEGSQKTQYF.

This clonotype appeared many times. The chain has TRBV4-2 and TRBJ2-7, with TRBD1 matching over 7 bases. The CDR3 totals 13 residues. CDR1 and CDR2 (germline): LGHNA, YNFKEQ. V was pared by 4 bases and J by 1 base, with 1 base of the junction left unmatched. The CDR3 loop is CASSPGQSYEQYF. As DNA, the CDR3 is TGTGCCAGCAGCCCGGGACAGTCCTACGAGCAGTACTTC.